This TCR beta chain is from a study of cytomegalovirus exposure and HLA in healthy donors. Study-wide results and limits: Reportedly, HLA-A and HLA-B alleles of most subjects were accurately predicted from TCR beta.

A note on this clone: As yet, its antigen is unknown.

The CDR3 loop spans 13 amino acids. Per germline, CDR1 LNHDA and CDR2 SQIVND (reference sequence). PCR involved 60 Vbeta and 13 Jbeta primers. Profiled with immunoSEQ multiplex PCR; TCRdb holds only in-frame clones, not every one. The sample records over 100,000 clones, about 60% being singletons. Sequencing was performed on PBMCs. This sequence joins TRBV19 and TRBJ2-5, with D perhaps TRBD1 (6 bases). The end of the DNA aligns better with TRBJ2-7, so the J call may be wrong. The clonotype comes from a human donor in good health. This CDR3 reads CASSIGGLDEQYF. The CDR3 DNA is TGTGCCAGTAGTATAGGGGGGCTCGACGAGCAGTACTTC.